One sample yielded the 25 T cell receptor beta chains listed below, sequenced in a study of T cell repertoires in cytomegalovirus infection. TCRdb used MiXCR to reprocess the reads, holding one entry per CDR3 protein. This table holds 500,000 or so distinct CDR3 sequences, 15% to 20% found once. The specimen was CD8+ T cells from PBMCs. These receptors all come from a human donor in good health (CMV status not recorded). Some clones in this sample may be carry-over from other donors' samples.

This clonotype was observed many times. This chain joins TRBV6-1 and TRBJ2-5; D gene uncertain. CDR3 length: 14 amino acids. CDR1 and CDR2 from the germline V gene are MNHNS and SASEGT. The V and J ends lost 2 bases and 0 bases respectively, with 7 bases between them. For the CDR3, the DNA is TGTGCCAGCAGTGAATACGGATACCAAGAGACCCAGTACTTC. Translated, it gives CASSEYGYQETQYF.

This rearrangement joins TRBV29-1 to TRBJ2-1; the match to TRBD2 covers 13 bases. The V gene end was trimmed by 4 bases and the J gene end by 8 bases; junction bases not matched to a gene: 5. The CDR3 covers 14 residues. Looked up from germline, CDR1 is SQVTM and CDR2 is ANQGSEA. In DNA form, the CDR3 reads TGCAGCGTTGCCACTAGCGGGAGGGACCATGAGCAGTTCTTC. As protein: CSVATSGRDHEQFF.

This clonotype was counted at least ten times. The chain employs TRBV28 and TRBJ2-3; a weak D match, TRBD1 (6 bases). With 1 base removed from V and 3 bases from J, the gap between germline ends came to 14 bases. Germline loops: CDR1 MDHEN, CDR2 SYDVKM. The CDR3 contains 16 residues. In nucleotides, the CDR3 is TGTGCCAGCAGTTTATTGGTACAGGGTGGGACAGATACGCAGTATTTT. Translating gives CASSLLVQGGTDTQYF.

This clonotype was detected ten times or more. The J gene is TRBJ2-1, the V gene TRBV7-9, with D maybe TRBD2 (6 bases). V was trimmed by 4 bases and J by 8 bases, leaving 18 bases between them. CDR3 length equals 15 residues. The germline V gene encodes CDR1 SEHNR and CDR2 FQNEAQ (reference sequence). The CDR3 protein is CASSSIHSSADEQFF. DNA of the CDR3: TGTGCCAGCAGCTCGATCCATTCTAGCGCCGATGAGCAGTTCTTC.

In its sample, this clonotype was seen many times. The rearrangement links TRBV7-9 to TRBJ1-1; 10 bases agree with TRBD1. Germline values: CDR1 SEHNR, CDR2 FQNEAQ (reference sequence). The length of the CDR3 is 14 residues. Trimming removed 1 base from V and 11 bases from J; junction bases left unmatched: 7. The chain's CDR3 is CASSLGTGTGAAFF. In DNA, the CDR3 is TGTGCCAGCAGCTTAGGAACCGGGACAGGGGCGGCTTTCTTT.

This clonotype has only a few counts. This chain connects TRBV4-1 to TRBJ1-2, with a weak D call TRBD1 (6 bases). V lost 0 bases, J lost 2 bases, and 13 bases lay in between. The CDR3 covers 16 residues. Germline loops: CDR1 MGHRA, CDR2 YSYEKL. This CDR3 is CASSQEFHRANYGYTF. The CDR3, as DNA: TGCGCCAGCAGCCAAGAGTTCCACAGGGCCAACTATGGCTACACCTTC.

This chain connects TRBV29-1 to TRBJ1-1, with 8 bases identical to TRBD1. This CDR3 region has 13 residues. The V segment lost 8 bases and the J segment 5 bases; nucleotides outside the gene matches: 10. Germline CDR1 and CDR2: SQVTM and ANQGSEA. CDR3 bases: TGCAGCTGGGGGCAGGGGGCGCGGACTGAAGCTTTCTTT. This gives the protein CSWGQGARTEAFF.

This rearrangement joins TRBV6-4 to TRBJ2-3; 9 nucleotides match TRBD2. Per the germline V gene, CDR1 is MRHNA and CDR2 is SNTAGT. V dropped 0 bases and J dropped 3; count of bases not matched to a gene: 10. The CDR3 is 18 residues long. The CDR3 sequence: CASSDSEVAGVSTDTQYF. The CDR3 coding sequence is TGTGCCAGCAGTGACTCAGAGGTAGCGGGAGTGTCGACAGATACGCAGTATTTT.

This clonotype was observed at least ten times. The rearrangement uses TRBV7-9 and TRBJ2-7; 9 nucleotides line up with TRBD1. Germline V lookup: CDR1 SEHNR, CDR2 FQNEAQ (reference sequence). This CDR3 contains 15 residues. Trimming at V came to 7 bases and at J to 3 bases, leaving 10 bases not matched to a gene. CDR3 in amino acids: CASTKEGQGYYEQYF. CDR3 bases: TGTGCCAGCACCAAGGAAGGACAGGGGTACTACGAGCAGTACTTC.

In its sample, this clonotype was seen many times. J is TRBJ2-7 and V is TRBV6-1; the match to TRBD1 covers 7 bases. The CDR3 length is 16 residues. Germline CDR1 and CDR2: MNHNS and SASEGT. V shed 6 bases and J 2 bases; nucleotides not matched to a gene: 13. The CDR3 protein is CASSASRGQAPYEQYF. The CDR3 DNA reads as TGTGCCAGCAGCGCCAGCCGCGGACAGGCCCCCTACGAGCAGTACTTC.

Comments on this clonotype: A much larger clone is a single base away; this may be a read error. The V call is TRBV11-2, the J call TRBJ1-3, with no clear D. In germline, CDR1 is SGHAT, CDR2 FQNNGV. The CDR3 contains 12 residues. V lost 1 base and J lost 3, with 1 base in between. For the CDR3, the DNA is TGTGCCAGCAGCTTAGTTGGAAACACCATATATTTT. This gives the protein CASSLVGNTIYF.

In this sample, this clonotype turned up a few times. In DNA, the CDR3 is TGTGCCAGCAGCCTACTCGGACAGTCCCACGAGCAGTACTTC. This gives the protein CASSLLGQSHEQYF. The chain carries TRBV6-5 and TRBJ2-7, with D maybe TRBD1 (6 bases). V was shortened by 6 bases and J by 5 bases, with 17 bases between the two germline ends. The length of the CDR3 is 14 residues. CDR1 MNHEY and CDR2 SVGAGI come from the germline V gene.

For this clonotype: A much larger clone differs from this one at a single base, so this may be a read error. V is TRBV28 and J is TRBJ2-1; perhaps TRBD1 as D (5 bases). The germline V gene has CDR1 MDHEN and CDR2 SYDVKM. The V and J ends lost 3 bases and 5 bases respectively, with 17 bases between them. The CDR3 consists of 16 residues. The CDR3 reads CASSFGAPGFDNEQFF. The CDR3, as DNA: TGTGCCAGCAGTTTTGGCGCCCCAGGGTTCGACAATGAGCAGTTCTTC. The full variable domain, its missing parts supplied by reference TRBV28 and TRBJ2-1, is DVKVTQSSRYLVKRTGEKVFLECVQDMDHENMFWYRQDPGLGLRLIYFSYDVKMKEKGDIPEGYSVSREKKERFSLILESASTNQTSMYLCASSFGAPGFDNEQFFGPGTRLTVL.

This clonotype appeared many times. The rearrangement links TRBV7-9 to TRBJ2-1; D not certain. The germline V gene has CDR1 SEHNR and CDR2 FQNEAQ (reference sequence). The CDR3 is made up of 12 amino acids. With 0 bases removed from V and 9 bases from J, the gap between germline ends came to 6 bases. CDR3 coding DNA: TGTGCCAGCAGCTTAGCGTCGAGTGAGCAGTTCTTC. This gives the protein CASSLASSEQFF. The entire variable domain, with the rest obtained from reference TRBV7-9 and TRBJ2-1, is as follows: DTGVSQNPRHKITKRGQNVTFRCDPISEHNRLYWYRQTLGQGPEFLTYFQNEAQLEKSRLLSDRFSAERPKGSFSTLEIQRTEQGDSAMYLCASSLASSEQFFGPGTRLTVL.

The chain uses TRBV9 and TRBJ2-7; possible D gene TRBD2, 6 bases. Trimming left V 3 bases short and J 0 bases short, with 16 bases between. In germline, CDR1 is SGDLS, CDR2 YYNGEE. The length of the CDR3 is 16 residues. The CDR3 loop reads CASSAGEWGSSYEQYF. The CDR3 bases are TGTGCCAGCAGCGCGGGGGAGTGGGGGAGCTCCTACGAGCAGTACTTC.

V is TRBV5-1 and J is TRBJ2-1; perhaps TRBD1 as D (5 bases). V lost 0 bases and J 11 bases, leaving 9 bases between the germline ends. Germline V gives CDR1 SGHRS, CDR2 YFSETQ. The CDR3 covers 12 residues. The CDR3 spells CASSLEGNKQFF. The CDR3 coding sequence is TGCGCCAGCAGCTTGGAGGGGAATAAGCAGTTCTTC. Using reference TRBV5-1 and TRBJ2-1 for the parts outside the CDR3, the full variable domain is KAGVTQTPRYLIKTRGQQVTLSCSPISGHRSVSWYQQTPGQGLQFLFEYFSETQRNKGNFPGRFSGRQFSNSRSEMNVSTLELGDSALYLCASSLEGNKQFFGPGTRLTVL.

This clonotype has just a few counts. The V call is TRBV27, the J call TRBJ1-2; D is unresolved. This CDR3 has 13 residues. The germline CDR1 and CDR2 sequences are MNHEY and SMNVEV (reference sequence). The ends were cut back, 5 bases at V and 4 bases at J, with 11 bases in the middle. This CDR3 is CASSDGSLYGYTF. The CDR3 bases are TGTGCCAGCAGTGACGGATCCCTCTATGGCTACACCTTC.

This clonotype was detected many times. This chain connects TRBV6-1 to TRBJ2-7; no clear D. V shed 8 bases and J shed 2 bases, with 13 bases lying between them. The length of the CDR3 is 13 residues. CDR1 and CDR2 (germline): MNHNS, SASEGT. CDR3: CASRAGRPYEQYF. CDR3 DNA sequence: TGTGCCAGCCGAGCCGGGCGTCCCTACGAGCAGTACTTC.

In its sample, this clonotype was seen many times. The chain carries TRBV7-3 and TRBJ2-5, with 8 bases lining up with TRBD1. J gave up 2 bases and V 5 bases, and 4 bases lay outside the gene matches. Germline CDR1 SGHTA, CDR2 FQGTGA. The CDR3 runs to 14 residues. The CDR3: CASSAGQDQETQYF. CDR3 coding DNA: TGTGCCAGCAGCGCGGGACAGGATCAAGAGACCCAGTACTTC.

This clonotype was seen a handful of times. The rearrangement links TRBV4-1 to TRBJ2-7, with D possibly being TRBD1 (6 bases). The germline CDR1 and CDR2 sequences are MGHRA and YSYEKL. V lost 1 base and J 2 bases, leaving 12 bases between the germline ends. The CDR3 is made up of 15 amino acids. The CDR3 nucleotides read TGCGCCAGCAGCCAAGGGGCAGGGGAAGCCTACGAGCAGTACTTC. Its translation is CASSQGAGEAYEQYF.

This clonotype was detected ten times or more. The rearrangement links TRBV7-9 to TRBJ2-7; no clear D gene. Trimming stripped 5 bases from V and 2 bases from J, with 7 bases between. Germline V gene lookup returns CDR1 SEHNR and CDR2 FQNEAQ (reference sequence). This CDR3 has 12 residues. The CDR3 here is CASSARAYEQYF. As DNA, the CDR3 is TGTGCCAGCAGCGCAAGGGCCTACGAGCAGTACTTC.

At least ten counts were recorded for this clonotype. The V call is TRBV19, the J call TRBJ2-7; no firm D call. The V and J ends lost 0 bases and 7 bases respectively, with 10 bases between them. Germline assignment: CDR1 LNHDA and CDR2 SQIVND (reference sequence). This CDR3 contains 13 residues. CDR3 nucleotide sequence: TGTGCCAGTAGTATAGATCCTGGTAGGGAGCAGTACTTC. Translated, it gives CASSIDPGREQYF.

This clonotype was counted a few times. Here the CDR3 DNA reads TGTGCCAGTAGTATACAGACTAGCGGAACCTACGAGCAGTACTTC. Translating it yields CASSIQTSGTYEQYF. The genes are TRBV19 and TRBJ2-7; 9 bases match TRBD2. The CDR3 has 15 residues. Germline CDR1 is LNHDA and CDR2 is SQIVND (reference sequence). With V trimmed by 2 bases and J by 2 bases, 4 bases remained unmatched.

This clonotype showed up many times. This sequence joins TRBV7-6 and TRBJ1-1; no reliable D call. The germline CDR1 and CDR2 sequences are SGHVS and FNYEAQ. This CDR3 region has 13 residues. The V end was cut by 2 bases, the J end by 1 base, with 5 bases between. CDR3 DNA: TGTGCCAGCAGCTTATTGTCGAACACTGAAGCTTTCTTT. It encodes CASSLLSNTEAFF.

This clonotype occurred many times. V usage is TRBV7-9 and J usage is TRBJ2-7; no clear D. Germline V gives CDR1 SEHNR, CDR2 FQNEAQ (reference sequence). The CDR3 is made up of 14 amino acids. V gave up 4 bases and J gave up 3 bases, with 13 bases separating them. The CDR3 region has the DNA TGTGCCAGCAGCTCCCTCAGGACCCGCTACGAGCAGTACTTC. It encodes CASSSLRTRYEQYF.